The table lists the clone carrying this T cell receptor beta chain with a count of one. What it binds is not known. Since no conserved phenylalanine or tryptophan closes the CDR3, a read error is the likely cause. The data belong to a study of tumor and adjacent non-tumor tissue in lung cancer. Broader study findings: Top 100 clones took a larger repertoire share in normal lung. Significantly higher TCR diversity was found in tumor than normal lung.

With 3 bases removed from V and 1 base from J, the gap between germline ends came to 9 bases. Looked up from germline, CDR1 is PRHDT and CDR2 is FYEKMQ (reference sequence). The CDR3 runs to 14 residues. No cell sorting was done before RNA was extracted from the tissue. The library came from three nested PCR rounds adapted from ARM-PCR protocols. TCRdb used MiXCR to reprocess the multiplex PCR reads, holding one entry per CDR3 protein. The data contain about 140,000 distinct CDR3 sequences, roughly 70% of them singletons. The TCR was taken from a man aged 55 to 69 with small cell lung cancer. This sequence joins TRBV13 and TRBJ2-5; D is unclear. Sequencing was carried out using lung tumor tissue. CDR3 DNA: TGTGCCAGCAGCTTCCGGTCGGTCCAAGAGACCCAGTACTTA. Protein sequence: CASSFRSVQETQYL.